The present T cell receptor (beta chain) was sequenced within a study of blood T cell repertoires in COVID-19. Study at large: PBMCs, B-cell-depleted T cells, or T cells provided the cDNA or gDNA that made up the material.

CDR1 SGHRS and CDR2 YFSETQ come from the germline V gene. The ends lost 5 bases at V and 7 bases at J; junction bases unmatched: 6. The CDR3 spans 14 residues. Methods used by the authors: Cell counts per sample came from amplifying reference gene primers. TCRdb keeps only in-frame clones here, not all; method: immunoSEQ multiplex PCR. From that table come the V and J calls and clone size; the DNA was used to work out D and trimming. The sample records about 85,000 clones, approximately 78% being singletons. The sequenced sample consisted of peripheral blood. V is TRBV5-1 and J is TRBJ2-2; 9 bases are shared with TRBD2. The receptor was isolated from a woman older than 75 with acute or convalescent COVID-19. The CDR3 loop is CASSDSGRVGELFF. Here the CDR3 DNA reads TGCGCCAGCAGTGATAGCGGGAGAGTCGGGGAGCTGTTTTTT. The full variable domain, in which reference TRBV5-1 and TRBJ2-2 provide the parts outside the CDR3, is KAGVTQTPRYLIKTRGQQVTLSCSPISGHRSVSWYQQTPGQGLQFLFEYFSETQRNKGNFPGRFSGRQFSNSRSEMNVSTLELGDSALYLCASSDSGRVGELFFGEGSRLTVL.